This TCR beta chain was recovered during a study of blood T cell repertoires in COVID-19. Study-level background: Researchers got acute and convalescent COVID-19 samples from the United States, Italy and Spain.

Germline V lookup: CDR1 WSHSY, CDR2 SAAADI. This CDR3 spans 12 amino acids. V gave up 4 bases and J gave up 6 bases; unmatched junction bases: 2. The assay was immunoSEQ multiplex PCR, and TCRdb's table has in-frame clones only and misses some. Of 390,000 or so clones in the sample, around 87% were seen once. This TCR derives from a woman aged 25 to 39 with COVID-19, enrolled during active disease. The rearrangement links TRBV10-2 to TRBJ2-7; 8 nucleotides match TRBD2. The sequenced sample consisted of peripheral blood. CDR3 in amino acids: CASSGLAGEQYF. DNA for the CDR3: TGCGCCAGCAGTGGCCTAGCGGGCGAGCAGTACTTC.